The T cell receptor beta chain described here comes from a study of blood T cells in healthy people across ages. The V and J ends lost 0 bases and 0 bases respectively, with 11 bases between them. The CDR3 covers 15 residues. The germline gives CDR1 DFQATT, CDR2 SNEGSKA (reference sequence). A second PCR, run for about 6 to 11 cycles, used a sample-barcoded 5' primer plus a J-beta primer mix. TCRdb called the 5' RACE reads again in MiXCR, with one record for every CDR3 protein. The data show hundreds of thousands of distinct CDR3 sequences, with around 46% seen just once and 13% held by the top ten. There are a few counts of this clonotype. The antigen remains undetermined. Broader study findings: Donor CMV infection status was unknown, possibly confounding age-related changes in expanded clonotypes.

Sample: blood. The rearrangement uses TRBV20-1 and TRBJ1-1, with D maybe TRBD1 (6 bases). This TCR came from a young man in good health. This chain's CDR3 is CSAREGGAMNTEAFF. The CDR3 nucleotides are TGCAGTGCTAGAGAGGGGGGGGCCATGAACACTGAAGCTTTCTTT.